What follows is one TCR beta chain and its context. Which antigen it targets is not known. No base quality information exists; no much larger clone differs at one position. Another Seattle source contributed samples from volunteer blood donors who had recovered from COVID-19. The collaborating institutions used their own protocols to collect whole blood in K2EDTA tubes. For TCRbeta analysis, collaborators shipped samples in one of three forms: frozen whole blood, isolated PBMCs, or DNA extracted from either of those sample types. This sample was taken from a study of blood T cell repertoires in COVID-19 (dated by TCRdb to the early 2020s). Study-wide context: Collaborator samples came from the United States, Italy and Spain and covered acute and convalescent phases of COVID-19. The material from the prospective study consisted of cDNA or gDNA derived from T cells, B-cell-depleted T cells, or PBMCs. Nearly every sample came with metadata listing a de-identified subject ID, COVID-19 status, age in years and sex. The repertoires were made available in a free public database intended to serve as a resource for research on the immune response to SARS-CoV-2. Where available, HLA class I and class II types were taken from metadata supplied by the sample provider and were not determined by assay-based typing. The samples were drawn from the first 160 participants of the ongoing ImmuneRACE study and from under 1,500 subjects provided by 6 global collaborators. Deeply sampled blood TCRbeta repertoires from subjects exposed to, actively infected with, or recovered from COVID-19 were included in the dataset. Overall study results and their limits: The amount of clinical and demographic metadata varied by source and participant and was provided uncurated.

The immunoSEQ Assay, a bias-controlled multiplex PCR, was used to amplify TCRbeta CDR3 regions from genomic DNA. The study's own analysis went as follows. The number of nucleated cells in each sample was estimated by amplification of reference gene primers within the assay. To quantify the absolute abundance of each unique TCRbeta CDR3 rearrangement, sequence reads were collapsed and filtered. Productive Simpson clonality was computed per sample as the square root of Simpson's diversity index over productive rearrangements. The immuneACCESS repertoire file appears here via TCRdb, limited to in-frame rearrangements. These files lack a portion of the clones; in checked studies, under half of the deficit traces to unresolved V genes, and the cause of the others is not known. V and J calls and clone size follow that table, whereas D and trimming were derived from the DNA. In all, the sample holds 210,000 or so clones, and 70% to 90% of those were seen once. Over 9.5% of the sample goes to the ten largest clones.

Material: peripheral blood. The origin of this receptor is a woman under 30 who had recovered from COVID-19.

The DNA sequence reads TGTGCCTGGAGGGGGACTAGCGGGAGTGGCGAGCAGTTCTTC. Its protein reads: CAWRGTSGSGEQFF. The V gene is TRBV30 and the J gene is TRBJ2-1, and 14 junctional nucleotides match TRBD2. The CDR3 covers 14 residues, taking in both the cysteine and the phenylalanine. Just CDR3 DNA is preserved here, 42 bases in frame from base 1. CDR1 and CDR2 (GTSNPN, SVGIG) derive from the germline V gene (reference sequence). Germline trimming: 3 bases from V, 10 bases from J; junction bases outside gene matches: 5.